This note documents a single T cell receptor beta chain sequence. The antigen remains undetermined. Ranging in age from roughly 6 to 100, the donors were healthy Caucasian individuals from Russia. Each donor supplied around 9.9 milliliters of peripheral blood. V trimming: 6 bases; J trimming: 6 bases; junction bases outside the gene matches: 3. Germline V lookup: CDR1 MNHEY, CDR2 SVGEGT. The CDR3 has 12 residues. The data stem from a study of blood T cells in healthy people across ages. Study outcomes and limitations: When set beside aged donors, long-lived donors presented more naive CD4+ cells and higher diversity.

A J-beta primer mix and a sample-barcoded 5' primer were used in a second PCR of roughly 7 to 12 cycles. From the 5' RACE reads, TCRdb called clonotypes with MiXCR, one entry per CDR3 protein. The sample comprises under 2 million distinct CDR3 sequences, about 31% of which are singletons, and about 11% rests with the top ten. The source of this sequence is a woman in her twenties or thirties in good health. Sample: blood. This sequence joins TRBV6-2 or TRBV6-3 and TRBJ2-7; 9 positions match TRBD2. CDR3 protein: CASRRTSAEQYF. The DNA for the CDR3 is TGTGCCAGCAGGAGGACTAGCGCCGAGCAGTACTTC.